A selection of T cell receptor beta chains follows, all from one sample in a study of T cell responses to AZD1222 COVID-19 vaccine. TCRdb keeps only in-frame clones here, not all; method: immunoSEQ multiplex PCR. The sample lists about 150,000 clones, roughly 90% seen once, with less than 2.5% in the top ten. The sample was peripheral blood, taken 28 days after the second AZD1222 dose. The receptors here all came from an adult who received the AZD1222 COVID-19 vaccine. Both conserved end residues are part of each CDR3. A D gene is named only where the DNA matches it firmly. Size tells how often a clone was seen (once, few, many) or the class of an expanded clone, and some rows leave it out.

d_call: TRBD2
cdr3_length: 15
j_call: TRBJ2-1
clone_size: NA
v_call: TRBV6-4
cdr3_nt: TGTGCCAGCAGTCCGGGGGAGGGCTCCTACAATGAGCAGTTCTTC
cdr3_aa: CASSPGEGSYNEQFF

d_call: NA
cdr3_length: 14
j_call: TRBJ1-1
clone_size: NA
v_call: TRBV5-1
cdr3_nt: TGCGCCAGCAGCGTAGGACAGACAAACACTGAAGCTTTCTTT
cdr3_aa: CASSVGQTNTEAFF

d_call: NA
cdr3_length: 16
j_call: TRBJ1-1
clone_size: NA
v_call: TRBV18
cdr3_nt: TGTGCCAGCTCACTAACGGCAGGGAGCGCGGACACTGAAGCTTTCTTT
cdr3_aa: CASSLTAGSADTEAFF

d_call: TRBD1
cdr3_length: 13
j_call: TRBJ1-2
clone_size: NA
v_call: TRBV25-1
cdr3_nt: TGTGCCACCACAGGGGGCCAAATCCATGGCTACACCTTC
cdr3_aa: CATTGGQIHGYTF

d_call: TRBD1
cdr3_length: 13
j_call: TRBJ2-5
clone_size: NA
v_call: TRBV13
cdr3_nt: TGTGCCAGCAGCTCGGACAGGCAAGAGACCCAGTACTTC
cdr3_aa: CASSSDRQETQYF

d_call: NA
cdr3_length: 15
j_call: TRBJ1-6
clone_size: NA
v_call: TRBV6-5
cdr3_nt: TGTGCCAGCAGCCCGCTGTGGGAGGGTAATTCACCCCTCCACTTT
cdr3_aa: CASSPLWEGNSPLHF

d_call: NA
cdr3_length: 13
j_call: TRBJ2-2
clone_size: NA
v_call: TRBV30
cdr3_nt: TGTGCCTGGAGTGTACCCAGACCCGGGGAGCTGTTTTTT
cdr3_aa: CAWSVPRPGELFF

d_call: NA
cdr3_length: 13
j_call: TRBJ1-1
clone_size: few
v_call: TRBV9
cdr3_nt: TGTGCCAGCAGCGTAGGAGGGAAAACTGAAGCTTTCTTT
cdr3_aa: CASSVGGKTEAFF

d_call: NA
cdr3_length: 15
j_call: TRBJ1-5
clone_size: NA
v_call: TRBV6-6
cdr3_nt: TGTGCCAGCAGTTACTCGCAGGGTAGCAATCAGCCCCAGCATTTT
cdr3_aa: CASSYSQGSNQPQHF

d_call: TRBD2
cdr3_length: 15
j_call: TRBJ2-1
clone_size: NA
v_call: TRBV30
cdr3_nt: TGTGCCTGGAGTCTCGGGCTAGCGGGAGGCGATGAGCAGTTCTTC
cdr3_aa: CAWSLGLAGGDEQFF

d_call: TRBD1
cdr3_length: 14
j_call: TRBJ2-7
clone_size: NA
v_call: TRBV19
cdr3_nt: TGTGCCAGTAGTGCGGACAGGGCGGCCGGGGTGCAGTACTTC
cdr3_aa: CASSADRAAGVQYF

d_call: TRBD2
cdr3_length: 15
j_call: TRBJ2-3
clone_size: NA
v_call: TRBV2
cdr3_nt: TGTGCCAGCAGCCCGACTAGCGGGGGGGCCGATACGCAGTATTTT
cdr3_aa: CASSPTSGGADTQYF

d_call: TRBD1
cdr3_length: 16
j_call: TRBJ2-2
clone_size: NA
v_call: TRBV5-4
cdr3_nt: TGTGCCAGCAGCCCCACAGGACAGGGGTCGGCCGGGGAGCTGTTTTTT
cdr3_aa: CASSPTGQGSAGELFF